This passage covers 26 T cell receptor beta chains from one sample sequenced in a study of blood T cell repertoires in COVID-19. Sequenced by immunoSEQ multiplex PCR; TCRdb stores in-frame clones only, minus some. In the table there are some 340,000 clones, around four fifths of which are singletons. Specimen: peripheral blood. The receptors derive from a man aged 30 to 45 with active or convalescent COVID-19.

The chain employs TRBV4-3 and TRBJ1-3; no reliable D call. With 0 bases removed from V and 1 base from J, the gap between germline ends came to 10 bases. The CDR3 spans 16 residues. CDR1 is LGHNA, CDR2 YSLEER, per germline. The DNA of the CDR3 is TGCGCCAGCAGCCAAGAAGGGAGCAGGTCTGGAAACACCATATATTTT. Translation gives CASSQEGSRSGNTIYF.

This clone appeared once. J is TRBJ1-5 and V is TRBV4-1; the D gene is possibly TRBD1 (5 bases). V was cut by 2 bases and J by 4 bases, with 18 bases left in between. CDR1 MGHRA and CDR2 YSYEKL come from the germline V gene. CDR3 length: 17 amino acids. CDR3 bases: TGCGCCAGCAGCCAAATTCGTCTCAGGGTAGGGAATCAGCCCCAGCATTTT. This sequence encodes CASSQIRLRVGNQPQHF.

The chain has TRBV16 and TRBJ1-2; perhaps TRBD1 as D (5 bases). Germline V gene lookup returns CDR1 KGHSY and CDR2 FQNENV. Between the trimmed V and J ends, which lost 4 bases and 5 bases, there was a span of 8 bases. This CDR3 has 12 residues. The DNA of the CDR3 is TGTGCCAGCAGCCGCCAGGGTTATGGCTACACCTTC. Its translation is CASSRQGYGYTF.

This clone occurred a few times. The V gene is TRBV7-6, the J gene TRBJ2-2, with TRBD2 as a possible D gene (6 bases). This CDR3 has 16 amino acids. Germline loops: CDR1 SGHVS, CDR2 FNYEAQ. V lost 4 bases and J lost 0, with 12 bases in between. This CDR3 is CASSSLGGTNTGELFF. The CDR3 region has the DNA TGTGCCAGCAGCTCCCTGGGGGGTACGAACACCGGGGAGCTGTTTTTT.

Only one count was recorded for this clone. The rearrangement links TRBV19 to TRBJ1-5, with 8 nucleotides matching TRBD1. CDR1 LNHDA and CDR2 SQIVND come from the germline V gene (reference sequence). The CDR3 covers 19 residues. Losses at the gene ends were 1 base for V and 2 bases for J; bases not matched to a gene: 13. CDR3 amino acids: CASSIALGTGAIGNQPQHF. CDR3 in DNA: TGTGCCAGTAGTATAGCTTTGGGGACAGGCGCAATTGGCAATCAGCCCCAGCATTTT. The full variable domain, in which reference TRBV19 and TRBJ1-5 provide the parts outside the CDR3, is DGGITQSPKYLFRKEGQNVTLSCEQNLNHDAMYWYRQDPGQGLRLIYYSQIVNDFQKGDIAEGYSVSREKKESFPLTVTSAQKNPTAFYLCASSIALGTGAIGNQPQHFGDGTRLSIL.

The chain is built from TRBV6-5 and TRBJ1-4; D gene ambiguous. Germline loops: CDR1 MNHEY, CDR2 SVGAGI. V was pared by 6 bases and J by 8 bases, with 13 bases between. The CDR3 consists of 13 residues. For the CDR3, the DNA is TGTGCCAGCAGAAGCCCCGGGGAAGAAAAACTGTTTTTT. Encoded protein: CASRSPGEEKLFF.

This clone appeared a single time. The chain is built from TRBV7-2 and TRBJ1-2, with 7 bases aligning to TRBD1. Germline V gene data show CDR1 as SGHTA and CDR2 as FQGNSA. This CDR3 is built from 17 residues. V lost 5 bases to trimming and J lost 0 bases; unmatched junction nucleotides: 12. The CDR3 sequence: CASSLDRFNAANYGYTF. In DNA, the CDR3 is TGTGCCAGCAGCCTGGACAGGTTTAACGCAGCTAACTATGGCTACACCTTC.

This sequence joins TRBV9 and TRBJ2-1; tentatively, D is TRBD2 (6 bases). With 4 bases removed from V and 9 bases from J, the gap between germline ends came to 14 bases. Germline lookup yields CDR1 SGDLS and CDR2 YYNGEE. The CDR3 consists of 13 residues. CDR3 in DNA: TGTGCCAGCAGCCCCCAGACTAGACTTGAGCAGTTCTTC. It yields the protein CASSPQTRLEQFF.

This rearrangement joins TRBV4-3 to TRBJ2-2; no reliable D call. CDR3 length: 17 amino acids. The V end lost 4 bases, the J end lost 1 base, and 16 bases lay between the germline ends. The germline V gene has CDR1 LGHNA and CDR2 YSLEER. This chain's CDR3 is CASSPTLAVMNTGELFF. The CDR3 DNA reads as TGCGCCAGCAGCCCAACCTTGGCGGTCATGAACACCGGGGAGCTGTTTTTT.

V gene TRBV1 combines with J gene TRBJ1-1. TRBV1 is a known pseudogene. This CDR3 contains 12 residues. This chain's CDR3 is CTSSPTLGEAFF. The CDR3 nucleotides are TGCACCAGCAGCCCGACTTTAGGTGAAGCTTTCTTT.

The gene calls are TRBV18 and TRBJ1-2; 7 bases align to TRBD1. The CDR3 covers 14 residues. Germline V gives CDR1 KGHSH, CDR2 LQKENI. V gave up 5 bases and J gave up 1 base; unmatched junction bases: 4. The CDR3 protein is CASSTGTDNYGYTF. The CDR3 DNA follows: TGTGCCAGCTCAACCGGGACAGATAACTATGGCTACACCTTC.

The chain recombines TRBV7-9 with TRBJ2-3; D is possibly TRBD1 (5 bases). Germline V gives CDR1 SEHNR, CDR2 FQNEAQ (reference sequence). CDR3 length: 14 amino acids. Trimming shortened V by 1 base and J by 5 bases, and 10 bases separated the two germline ends. The chain's CDR3 is CASSLGGSEDTQYF. The CDR3 DNA reads as TGTGCCAGCAGCTTAGGGGGCAGTGAAGATACGCAGTATTTT.

The V call is TRBV5-4, the J call TRBJ1-2, with TRBD1 identical over 8 bases. This CDR3 spans 14 amino acids. V lost 0 bases and J lost 7; bases outside the gene matches: 5. Germline V gives CDR1 SGHNT, CDR2 YYREEE (reference sequence). The CDR3 reads CASSLAVDRVGYTF. CDR3 DNA: TGTGCCAGCAGCTTGGCCGTGGACAGGGTTGGCTACACCTTC.

The gene calls are TRBV4-2 and TRBJ1-2; 9 nucleotides line up with TRBD1. V was clipped by 3 bases and J by 7 bases; unmatched bases: 3. Germline loops: CDR1 LGHNA, CDR2 YNFKEQ. CDR3 length: 13 residues. The CDR3 sequence is CASSHWTGAGYTF. The CDR3 region has the DNA TGTGCCAGCAGCCATTGGACAGGGGCTGGCTACACCTTC.

Of note for this clone: Other DNA sequences in this specimen translate into the identical CDR3. V is TRBV7-2 and J is TRBJ2-1; 11 positions agree with TRBD2. The CDR3 totals 15 residues. The V segment lost 2 bases and the J segment 3 bases; nucleotides outside the gene matches: 0. CDR1 is SGHTA, CDR2 FQGNSA, per germline. The CDR3 DNA reads TGTGCCAGCAGCTTACTAGCGGGGGGCTACAATGAGCAGTTCTTC. Its protein is CASSLLAGGYNEQFF. Filled out from reference TRBV7-2 and TRBJ2-1, the complete variable domain reads GAGVSQSPSNKVTEKGKDVELRCDPISGHTALYWYRQSLGQGLEFLIYFQGNSAPDKSGLPSDRFSAERTGGSVSTLTIQRTQQEDSAVYLCASSLLAGGYNEQFFGPGTRLTVL.

Only one count was recorded for this clone. The chain joins TRBV14 to TRBJ2-1, with D maybe TRBD2 (5 bases). The ends were cut back, 5 bases at V and 11 bases at J, with 10 bases in the middle. This CDR3 is built from 11 residues. Germline V gene data show CDR1 as SGHDN and CDR2 as FVKESK. CDR3 in amino acids: CASSDGGQQFF. In DNA form, the CDR3 reads TGTGCCAGCAGCGATGGAGGACAGCAGTTCTTC.

The gene calls are TRBV6-5 and TRBJ2-7; TRBD2 matches 9 bases. The V and J ends lost 0 bases and 2 bases, in that order; junction bases with no gene match: 2. In germline, CDR1 is MNHEY, CDR2 SVGAGI. The CDR3 sequence is 15 residues long. CDR3: CASSYSASGTYEQYF. CDR3 nucleotides: TGTGCCAGCAGTTACTCGGCTAGCGGGACCTACGAGCAGTACTTC.

This clone was observed a handful of times. The chain employs TRBV18 and TRBJ2-2; TRBD1 aligns across 7 bases. Germline V gene lookup returns CDR1 KGHSH and CDR2 LQKENI. With V trimmed by 2 bases and J by 7 bases, 7 bases remained unmatched. The CDR3 consists of 15 residues. The CDR3 sequence is CASSPTTGENGELFF. The DNA of the CDR3 is TGTGCCAGCTCACCAACTACAGGGGAGAACGGGGAGCTGTTTTTT.

The gene calls are TRBV11-3 and TRBJ2-1, with TRBD2 as a possible D gene (6 bases). The CDR3 totals 13 residues. Germline V gene sequence: CDR1 SGHNT, CDR2 YENEEA. With 1 base removed from V and 8 bases from J, the gap between germline ends came to 9 bases. As DNA, the CDR3 is TGTGCCAGCAGCTTAGTAGCGGTTTATGAGCAGTTCTTC. This codes for CASSLVAVYEQFF.

This clone was counted a single time. The chain employs TRBV3-1 (or the pseudogene TRBV3-2) and TRBJ1-3; 7 bases match TRBD1. V was clipped by 4 bases and J by 0 bases; unmatched bases: 9. The CDR3 has 17 amino acids. Per the germline V gene, CDR1 is LGHDT and CDR2 is YNNKEL (reference sequence). CDR3 loop: CASSLNLGDSSGNTIYF. The CDR3, as DNA: TGTGCCAGCAGCCTCAACCTAGGGGACAGCTCTGGAAACACCATATATTTT.

The CDR3 spells CASSPRTSGSGSSYEQYF. The CDR3 nucleotides read TGTGCCAGCAGTCCTCGGACTAGCGGGAGCGGAAGCTCCTACGAGCAGTACTTC. The genes are TRBV6-6 and TRBJ2-7, with TRBD2 matching 13 bases. Germline V gene lookup returns CDR1 MNHNY and CDR2 SVGAGI (reference sequence). The CDR3 loop spans 18 amino acids. V lost 5 bases and J lost 0; bases outside the gene matches: 10.

The genes are TRBV28 and TRBJ1-4; maybe TRBD1 (5 bases). Trimming removed 10 bases from V and 8 bases from J, with 26 bases in between. The germline V gene encodes CDR1 MDHEN and CDR2 SYDVKM. This CDR3 has 16 amino acids. For the CDR3, the DNA is TGTGCCACCTATCGCGGGGCGACACCTATTATAGAAAAACTGTTTTTT. Its translation: CATYRGATPIIEKLFF.

The chain joins TRBV6-2 or TRBV6-3 to TRBJ1-2; a possible D gene is TRBD1 (6 bases). Germline values: CDR1 MNHEY, CDR2 SVGEGT. The CDR3 extends over 15 amino acids. Deletions cut 0 bases from V and 7 bases from J, with 15 bases between. The chain's CDR3 is CASSYSGTQGSGYTF. The CDR3 DNA reads as TGTGCCAGCAGTTACTCGGGGACGCAGGGGTCTGGCTACACCTTC.

The chain carries TRBV5-6 and TRBJ2-2; tentatively, D is TRBD1 (5 bases). The CDR3 is 17 residues long. Germline V gene sequence: CDR1 SGHDT, CDR2 YYEEEE. V shed 1 base and J shed 0 bases, with 13 bases lying between them. The DNA for the CDR3 is TGTGCCAGCAGCTTGCAGGGAATGACGACGAACACCGGGGAGCTGTTTTTT. Its translation: CASSLQGMTTNTGELFF.

V and J are TRBV9 and TRBJ2-6; TRBD1 matches at 9 bases. The J segment lost 0 bases and the V segment lost 4 bases, leaving 5 bases of the junction unmatched. The CDR3 totals 17 residues. CDR1 and CDR2 from the germline V gene are SGDLS and YYNGEE. The CDR3 loop reads CASSQTGGSSGANVLTF. In DNA, the CDR3 is TGTGCCAGCAGCCAGACAGGGGGTAGCTCTGGGGCCAACGTCCTGACTTTC.

The CDR3 loop reads CASSQDSRLAGGNEQFF. In DNA form, the CDR3 reads TGCGCCAGCAGCCAAGATTCACGACTAGCGGGAGGTAATGAGCAGTTCTTC. V and J are TRBV4-3 and TRBJ2-1, with TRBD2 matching 13 bases. The CDR3 is made up of 17 amino acids. Unmatched junction bases numbered 6, after V lost 0 bases and J lost 7 bases. Germline V gene sequence: CDR1 LGHNA, CDR2 YSLEER.